These 32 T cell receptor beta chains originate from one sample sequenced in a study of T cells in Graves' hyperthyroidism and ophthalmopathy. Researchers amplified the TCR beta CDR3 regions from RNA transcripts. HTBI primers drove first-round RT-PCR of the TCR CDR3. TCRdb itself ran the multiplex PCR reads through MiXCR, one entry per CDR3 protein. The sample includes roughly 380,000 distinct CDR3 sequences, about a fifth of them seen just once. The sequenced sample was blood. Receptors originate from a woman aged 18 to 35 with Graves' hyperthyroidism.

Only one count was recorded for this clonotype. Being one base from a much bigger clone, this may be a read error. V gene TRBV7-8 combines with J gene TRBJ1-1; D ambiguous. Germline CDR1 and CDR2: SGHVS and FQNEAQ. The CDR3 spans 13 residues. The CDR3 region is CSSSLELITEAFF. Written as DNA, the CDR3 is TGTTCCAGCAGCTTAGAACTAATCACTGAAGCTTTCTTT.

The rearrangement uses TRBV29-1 and TRBJ1-2, with D maybe TRBD1 (5 bases). The CDR3 sequence is 13 residues long. V was clipped by 4 bases and J by 7 bases, with 16 bases between them. Germline V gene sequence: CDR1 SQVTM, CDR2 ANQGSEA. Here the CDR3 DNA reads TGCAGCGTTGGTACCCCGGGGCGGAGTGGCTACACCTTC. Translation: CSVGTPGRSGYTF.

This clonotype appeared many times. The chain has TRBV6-5 and TRBJ1-3; TRBD1 is a possible D gene (5 bases). Germline CDR1 reads MNHEY; CDR2 reads SVGAGI. Trimming cost V 4 bases and J 0 bases, with 13 bases left between them. The CDR3 extends over 16 amino acids. CDR3 sequence (DNA): TGTGCCAGCAGTTGGGGGGTCATGAACTCTGGAAACACCATATATTTT. It codes for CASSWGVMNSGNTIYF.

This chain connects TRBV18 to TRBJ1-5, with D unclear. V was shortened by 6 bases and J by 0 bases, with 9 bases between the two germline ends. The CDR3 sequence is 14 residues long. Germline CDR1 reads KGHSH; CDR2 reads LQKENI. The DNA for the CDR3 is TGTGCCAGCTCGACGGGGATTAGCAATCAGCCCCAGCATTTT. This translates into CASSTGISNQPQHF.

This clonotype has ten or more counts. The chain couples TRBV20-1 to TRBJ1-3; the D gene is possibly TRBD1 (5 bases). The CDR3 has 14 amino acids. Trimming cost V 1 base and J 7 bases, with 14 bases left between them. Germline V gives CDR1 DFQATT, CDR2 SNEGSKA (reference sequence). CDR3 sequence reads: CSARGARGVNTIYF. The DNA for the CDR3 is TGCAGTGCTAGAGGCGCGAGGGGAGTCAACACCATATATTTT.

At least ten counts were recorded for this clonotype. The chain joins TRBV11-2 to TRBJ1-1; 7 nucleotides line up with TRBD1. Trimming at V came to 5 bases and at J to 3 bases, leaving 9 bases not matched to a gene. The germline V gene has CDR1 SGHAT and CDR2 FQNNGV. The CDR3 is 15 amino acids. The CDR3 loop reads CASSKDPGGYTEAFF. CDR3 sequence (DNA): TGTGCCAGCAGCAAAGATCCAGGGGGATACACTGAAGCTTTCTTT.

This clonotype showed up many times. The V and J genes are TRBV7-3 and TRBJ2-5; 11 bases line up with TRBD2. Germline loops: CDR1 SGHTA, CDR2 FQGTGA. The CDR3 totals 13 residues. V gave up 5 bases and J gave up 8 bases; unmatched junction bases: 4. For the CDR3, the DNA is TGTGCCAGCAGCCGTACTAGCGGGGGCACCCAGTACTTC. Protein sequence: CASSRTSGGTQYF. Full variable domain (rest looked up from reference TRBV7-3 and TRBJ2-5): GAGVSQTPSNKVTEKGKYVELRCDPISGHTALYWYRQSLGQGPEFLIYFQGTGAADDSGLPNDRFFAVRPEGSVSTLKIQRTERGDSAVYLCASSRTSGGTQYFGPGTRLLVL.

This clonotype was seen only once. The gene calls are TRBV12-3 or TRBV12-4 and TRBJ1-5; weak D call: TRBD1 (6 bases). The CDR3 length is 15 residues. V was pared by 2 bases and J by 4 bases, with 12 bases between. In DNA form, the CDR3 reads TGTGCCAGCAGTTTACGGGGGCTTCCAAATCAGCCCCAGCATTTT. Protein product: CASSLRGLPNQPQHF.

This clonotype has just a few counts. A clone one base away is much larger, so this may be a read error. V is TRBV28 and J is TRBJ2-5, with TRBD1 as a possible D gene (5 bases). The CDR3 spans 13 residues. CDR1 and CDR2 from the germline V gene are MDHEN and SYDVKM. V lost 8 bases to trimming and J lost 3 bases, with 13 bases between them. In nucleotides, the CDR3 is TGTGCCAGCTGGCCAAGGGGCGAAGAGACCCAGTACTTC. Its translation is CASWPRGEETQYF.

The chain employs TRBV5-6 and TRBJ2-5, with 11 positions matching TRBD1. This CDR3 is built from 17 residues. CDR1 and CDR2 from the germline V gene are SGHDT and YYEEEE. Germline trimming cut 4 bases from V and 5 bases from J; bases unmatched to any gene: 13. The CDR3 is CASSLDRGRRERETQYF. Here the CDR3 DNA reads TGTGCCAGCAGCCTGGACAGGGGGCGAAGAGAGAGGGAGACCCAGTACTTC.

This clonotype was picked up many times. The rearrangement joins TRBV13 to TRBJ2-7; 8 bases map to TRBD2. This CDR3 contains 15 residues. The J segment lost 7 bases and the V segment lost 3 bases, leaving 11 bases of the junction unmatched. The germline gives CDR1 PRHDT, CDR2 FYEKMQ (reference sequence). The CDR3 region is CASSFESGGLREQYF. In nucleotides, the CDR3 is TGTGCCAGCAGCTTTGAAAGCGGGGGCTTACGGGAGCAGTACTTC.

In its sample, this clonotype was seen many times. The chain has TRBV2 and TRBJ1-1; tentatively, D is TRBD1 (6 bases). The CDR3 is 14 amino acids. Trimming removed 8 bases from V and 0 bases from J, with 13 bases in between. Germline lookup yields CDR1 SNHLY and CDR2 FYNNEI. The CDR3 here is CASLAGAMNTEAFF. CDR3 sequence (DNA): TGTGCCAGCTTGGCAGGGGCCATGAACACTGAAGCTTTCTTT.

This clonotype was recorded at least ten times. The chain couples TRBV20-1 to TRBJ2-7; tentatively, D is TRBD2 (6 bases). CDR3 length equals 12 residues. Looked up from germline, CDR1 is DFQATT and CDR2 is SNEGSKA (reference sequence). CDR3: CGLRGNSYEQYF. DNA for the CDR3: TGCGGCCTGCGGGGAAATAGCTACGAGCAGTACTTC.

In its sample, this clonotype was seen many times. The chain is built from TRBV7-9 and TRBJ1-2, with TRBD1 matching 9 bases. Trimming cost V 4 bases and J 13 bases; bases outside gene matches: 10. CDR3 length equals 13 residues. CDR1 is SEHNR, CDR2 FQNEAQ, per germline (reference sequence). CDR3 DNA: TGTGCCAGCAGCTGGAGGACAGGGGAAATTTTCACCTTC. Translation gives CASSWRTGEIFTF.

This clonotype was counted many times. J is TRBJ1-3 and V is TRBV12-3 or TRBV12-4; the D is unclear. Trimming took 4 bases from V and 3 from J, leaving 19 bases between them. The CDR3 runs 17 residues. The CDR3 sequence: CASSSPSDPRVGNTIYF. In nucleotides, the CDR3 is TGTGCCAGCAGTTCCCCCTCTGACCCACGCGTTGGAAACACCATATATTTT.

This chain joins TRBV30 and TRBJ1-5; 9 nucleotides line up with TRBD1. The V gene's germline CDR1 is GTSNPN and CDR2 SVGIG (reference sequence). The CDR3 is made up of 15 amino acids. V shed 3 bases, J shed 2 bases, and the junction held 5 bases outside the gene matches. CDR3 nucleotides: TGTGCCTGGAGCTTAAGGGACAGGGGCAATCAGCCCCAGCATTTT. It yields the protein CAWSLRDRGNQPQHF.

This clonotype occurred many times. V and J are TRBV12-3 or TRBV12-4 and TRBJ2-7; D may correspond to TRBD1 or TRBD2 (5 bases each). The CDR3 is 14 amino acids. Trimming removed 7 bases from V and 0 bases from J, with 13 bases in between. This CDR3 is CASKGTLSSYEQYF. In DNA, the CDR3 is TGTGCCAGCAAGGGGACCCTCAGCTCCTACGAGCAGTACTTC.

This clonotype was found a few times. The V and J genes are TRBV20-1 and TRBJ1-5, with 8 bases matching TRBD1. Germline V CDR1 and CDR2: DFQATT, SNEGSKA (reference sequence). The junction had 10 bases not matched to a gene; V was cut back by 5 bases and J by 4 bases. The CDR3 has 15 residues. Here the CDR3 DNA reads TGCAGTGCTTCATCAGGGGGCGAGGGAAATCAGCCCCAGCATTTT. It translates to CSASSGGEGNQPQHF.

This clonotype was counted many times. The CDR3 nucleotides are TGCAGTGCTAGAAACAGTCAACAAGAGACCCAGTACTTC. It specifies CSARNSQQETQYF. V usage is TRBV20-1 and J usage is TRBJ2-5; the D is unclear. V shed 2 bases and J shed 2 bases, with 9 bases lying between them. The CDR3 contains 13 residues. Germline CDR1 DFQATT, CDR2 SNEGSKA (reference sequence).

The sample holds many counts of this clonotype. The genes are TRBV7-3 and TRBJ2-7; no firm D call. Germline CDR1 reads SGHTA; CDR2 reads FQGTGA. This CDR3 has 13 residues. The V end lost 4 bases, the J end lost 12 bases, and 19 bases lay between the germline ends. Here the CDR3 DNA reads TGTGCCAGCAGCTCTGATCCGCAGTCGGAAAGGTACTTC. It is translated as CASSSDPQSERYF.

This clonotype was recorded many times. The rearrangement uses TRBV20-1 and TRBJ2-5; 8 positions match TRBD1. The trim removed 0 bases at V and 5 bases at J, leaving 8 bases unmatched. CDR3 length equals 15 residues. Germline CDR1 reads DFQATT; CDR2 reads SNEGSKA (reference sequence). CDR3 in DNA: TGCAGTGCTAGAGATTCGCAGGGGGCGAGGGAGACCCAGTACTTC. Translation gives CSARDSQGARETQYF.

This clonotype was seen ten or more times. The chain is built from TRBV4-2 and TRBJ1-5; D remains unclear. The CDR3 runs to 15 residues. Germline assignment: CDR1 LGHNA and CDR2 YNFKEQ. With 0 bases removed from V and 2 bases from J, the gap between germline ends came to 8 bases. The CDR3 DNA follows: TGTGCCAGCAGCCAAGAGGGGAGAGGCAATCAGCCCCAGCATTTT. Translating it yields CASSQEGRGNQPQHF.

This clonotype was seen ten or more times. V is TRBV2 and J is TRBJ1-1, with D perhaps matching TRBD1 (5 bases). Looked up from germline, CDR1 is SNHLY and CDR2 is FYNNEI. Trimming took 6 bases from V and 0 from J, leaving 11 bases between them. The length of the CDR3 is 14 residues. CDR3 bases: TGTGCCAGCAGGGGGCGACGGCTGAACACTGAAGCTTTCTTT. It yields the protein CASRGRRLNTEAFF. The full variable domain, in which reference TRBV2 and TRBJ1-1 provide the parts outside the CDR3, is EPEVTQTPSHQVTQMGQEVILRCVPISNHLYFYWYRQILGQKVEFLVSFYNNEISEKSEIFDDQFSVERPDGSNFTLKIRSTKLEDSAMYFCASRGRRLNTEAFFGQGTRLTVV.

This clonotype came up many times. The V call is TRBV20-1, the J call TRBJ1-1, with D possibly matching TRBD1 (6 bases). The V end lost 1 base, the J end lost 4 bases, and 22 bases lay between the germline ends. Germline V gives CDR1 DFQATT, CDR2 SNEGSKA (reference sequence). This CDR3 contains 17 residues. The CDR3 loop reads CSARVGGLVRGGTEAFF. The CDR3 DNA is TGCAGTGCTAGAGTTGGGGGGTTGGTAAGAGGGGGCACTGAAGCTTTCTTT.

The chain is built from TRBV2 and TRBJ1-5; 9 bases align to TRBD1. Germline V gives CDR1 SNHLY, CDR2 FYNNEI. Losses at the gene ends were 7 bases for V and 0 bases for J; bases not matched to a gene: 7. The CDR3 spans 16 residues. CDR3 coding DNA: TGTGCCAGCACTCAGACAGGGGGTTTTAGCAATCAGCCCCAGCATTTT. Protein product: CASTQTGGFSNQPQHF.

There are many counts of this clonotype. This sequence joins TRBV28 and TRBJ1-1, with D possibly being TRBD1 (6 bases). Trimming took 5 bases from V and 8 from J, leaving 15 bases between them. The CDR3 has 13 residues. Germline V lookup: CDR1 MDHEN, CDR2 SYDVKM. The CDR3 reads CASSLTGKDEAFF. The DNA for the CDR3 is TGTGCCAGCAGTCTCACAGGGAAAGACGAAGCTTTCTTT. The whole variable domain, filled in from reference TRBV28 and TRBJ1-1, reads DVKVTQSSRYLVKRTGEKVFLECVQDMDHENMFWYRQDPGLGLRLIYFSYDVKMKEKGDIPEGYSVSREKKERFSLILESASTNQTSMYLCASSLTGKDEAFFGQGTRLTVV.

This clonotype was recorded many times. J is TRBJ2-7 and V is TRBV5-1; D unclear. Germline loops: CDR1 SGHRS, CDR2 YFSETQ. The CDR3 runs to 13 residues. Trimming took 4 bases from V and 2 from J, leaving 10 bases between them. CDR3 region: CASSITQAYEQYF. The CDR3, as DNA: TGCGCCAGCAGCATTACCCAGGCCTACGAGCAGTACTTC.

This clonotype was found many times. The chain joins TRBV6-1 to TRBJ2-2; D might be TRBD1 or TRBD2, each matching 5 bases. The CDR3 contains 16 residues. V gave up 0 bases and J gave up 1 base, with 9 bases separating them. From germline, CDR1 is MNHNS and CDR2 SASEGT. The CDR3: CASSEAGTGNTGELFF. The CDR3 DNA reads as TGTGCCAGCAGTGAAGCGGGGACGGGGAACACCGGGGAGCTGTTTTTT.

This clonotype was observed many times. The chain links TRBV29-1 to TRBJ2-5; D unclear. V was cut by 7 bases and J by 2 bases, with 8 bases left in between. CDR3 size: 11 residues. CDR1 SQVTM and CDR2 ANQGSEA come from the germline V gene. CDR3: CSGRWQETQYF. As DNA, the CDR3 is TGCAGCGGACGGTGGCAAGAGACCCAGTACTTC.

There are many counts of this clonotype. The rearrangement joins TRBV10-3 to TRBJ1-1, with 12 bases identical to TRBD1. J gave up 5 bases and V 4 bases, and 8 bases lay outside the gene matches. The V gene's germline CDR1 is ENHRY and CDR2 SYGVKD. There are 16 residues in the CDR3. This chain's CDR3 is CAISGGDRGRGTEAFF. The DNA for the CDR3 is TGTGCCATCAGTGGGGGGGACAGGGGGCGCGGAACTGAAGCTTTCTTT.

This clonotype was counted at least ten times. This chain connects TRBV5-1 to TRBJ1-2; possibly TRBD1 for D (5 bases). With 1 base removed from V and 6 bases from J, the gap between germline ends came to 19 bases. Germline CDR1 and CDR2: SGHRS and YFSETQ. The CDR3 contains 16 residues. The CDR3 DNA is TGCGCCAGCAGCTTGCCCCGACTGCGGGGGGAAGATGGCTACACCTTC. Translating it yields CASSLPRLRGEDGYTF.

V and J are TRBV12-3 or TRBV12-4 and TRBJ2-7, with TRBD1 matching over 10 bases. Unmatched junction bases numbered 6, after V lost 1 base and J lost 6 bases. The CDR3 runs to 15 residues. CDR3 residues: CASSLEGQGYFEQYF. Written as DNA, the CDR3 is TGTGCCAGCAGTTTAGAGGGACAGGGGTATTTCGAGCAGTACTTC.